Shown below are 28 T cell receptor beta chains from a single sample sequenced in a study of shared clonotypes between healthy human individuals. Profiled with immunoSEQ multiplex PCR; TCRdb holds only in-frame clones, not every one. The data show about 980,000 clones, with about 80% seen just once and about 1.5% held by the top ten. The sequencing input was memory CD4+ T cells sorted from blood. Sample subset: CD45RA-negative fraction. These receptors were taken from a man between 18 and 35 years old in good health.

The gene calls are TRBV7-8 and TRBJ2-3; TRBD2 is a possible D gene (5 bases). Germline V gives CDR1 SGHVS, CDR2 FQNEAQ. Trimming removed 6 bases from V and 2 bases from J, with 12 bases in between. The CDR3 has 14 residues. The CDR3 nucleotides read TGTGCCAGCAGTCCGAGGGTCCCCACAGATACGCAGTATTTT. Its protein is CASSPRVPTDTQYF.

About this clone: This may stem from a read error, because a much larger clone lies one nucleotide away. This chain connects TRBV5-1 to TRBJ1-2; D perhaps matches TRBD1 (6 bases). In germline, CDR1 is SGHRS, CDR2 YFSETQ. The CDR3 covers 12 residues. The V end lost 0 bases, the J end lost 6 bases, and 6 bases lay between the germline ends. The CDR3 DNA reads TGCGCCAGCAGCTTGGGGACAGATGGCTACACCTTC. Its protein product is CASSLGTDGYTF.

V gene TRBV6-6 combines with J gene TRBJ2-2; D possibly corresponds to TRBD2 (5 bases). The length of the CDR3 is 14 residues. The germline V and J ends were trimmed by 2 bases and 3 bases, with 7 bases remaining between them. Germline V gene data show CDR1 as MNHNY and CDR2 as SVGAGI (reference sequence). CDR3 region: CASSYAGDTGELFF. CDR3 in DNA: TGTGCCAGCAGTTACGCCGGGGACACCGGGGAGCTGTTTTTT.

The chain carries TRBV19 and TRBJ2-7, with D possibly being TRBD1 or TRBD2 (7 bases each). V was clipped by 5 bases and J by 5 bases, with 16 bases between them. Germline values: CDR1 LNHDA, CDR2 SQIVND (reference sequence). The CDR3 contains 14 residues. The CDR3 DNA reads TGTGCCAGTAGTGGGGAGGGGGCGAGGCACGAGCAGTACTTC. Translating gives CASSGEGARHEQYF.

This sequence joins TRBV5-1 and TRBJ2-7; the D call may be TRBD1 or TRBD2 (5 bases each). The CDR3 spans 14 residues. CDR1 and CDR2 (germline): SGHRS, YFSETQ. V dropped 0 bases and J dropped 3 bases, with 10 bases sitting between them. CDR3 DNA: TGCGCCAGCAGCTTGGCCGGGGCCCTCTACGAGCAGTACTTC. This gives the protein CASSLAGALYEQYF.

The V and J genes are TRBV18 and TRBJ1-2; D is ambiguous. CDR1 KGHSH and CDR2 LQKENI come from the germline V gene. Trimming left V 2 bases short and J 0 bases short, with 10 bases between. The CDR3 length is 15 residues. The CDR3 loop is CASSPIGGSNYGYTF. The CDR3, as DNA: TGTGCCAGCTCACCAATCGGAGGGTCTAACTATGGCTACACCTTC.

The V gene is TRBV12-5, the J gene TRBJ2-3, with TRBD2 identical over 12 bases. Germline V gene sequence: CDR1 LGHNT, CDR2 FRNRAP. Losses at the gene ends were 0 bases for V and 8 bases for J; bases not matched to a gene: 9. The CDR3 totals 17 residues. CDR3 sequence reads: CASGLVLLAGGPGTQYF. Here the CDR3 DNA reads TGTGCTAGTGGTTTGGTACTGCTAGCGGGAGGGCCAGGTACGCAGTATTTT.

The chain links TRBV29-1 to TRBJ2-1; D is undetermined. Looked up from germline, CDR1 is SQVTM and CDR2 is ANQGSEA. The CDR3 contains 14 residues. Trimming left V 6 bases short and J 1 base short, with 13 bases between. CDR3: CSVPGGSSYNEQFF. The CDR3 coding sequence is TGCAGCGTCCCGGGCGGCTCATCCTACAATGAGCAGTTCTTC.

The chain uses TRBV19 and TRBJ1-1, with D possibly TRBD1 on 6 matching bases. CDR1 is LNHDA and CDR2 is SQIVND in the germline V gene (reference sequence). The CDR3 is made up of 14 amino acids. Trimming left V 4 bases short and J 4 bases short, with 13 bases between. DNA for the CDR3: TGTGCCAGTAGTAGAAACAGGGTCTCCACTGAAGCTTTCTTT. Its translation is CASSRNRVSTEAFF.

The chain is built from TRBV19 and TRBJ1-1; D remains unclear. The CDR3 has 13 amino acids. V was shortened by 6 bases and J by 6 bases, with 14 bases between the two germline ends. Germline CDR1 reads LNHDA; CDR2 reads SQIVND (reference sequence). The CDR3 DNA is TGTGCCAGTAGGAGTTCCCGGGCGGCTGAAGCTTTCTTT. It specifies CASRSSRAAEAFF.

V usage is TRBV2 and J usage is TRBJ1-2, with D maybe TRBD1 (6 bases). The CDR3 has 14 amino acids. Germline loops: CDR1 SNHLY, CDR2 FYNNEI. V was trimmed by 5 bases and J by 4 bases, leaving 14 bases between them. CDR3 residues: CASSQQGGPYGYTF. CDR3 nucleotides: TGTGCCAGCAGTCAACAGGGAGGGCCCTATGGCTACACCTTC.

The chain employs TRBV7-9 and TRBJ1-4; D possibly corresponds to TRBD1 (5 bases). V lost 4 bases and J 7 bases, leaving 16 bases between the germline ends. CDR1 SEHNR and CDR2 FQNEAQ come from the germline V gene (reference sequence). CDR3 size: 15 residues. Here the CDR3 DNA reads TGTGCCAGCAGCTCCACGGGGACCTTGGGTGAAAAACTGTTTTTT. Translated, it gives CASSSTGTLGEKLFF.

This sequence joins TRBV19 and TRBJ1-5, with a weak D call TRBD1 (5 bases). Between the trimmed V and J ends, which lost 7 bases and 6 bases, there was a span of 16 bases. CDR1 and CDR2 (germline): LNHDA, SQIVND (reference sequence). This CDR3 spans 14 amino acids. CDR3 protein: CASNHPGGSQPQHF. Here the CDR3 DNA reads TGTGCCAGTAATCACCCGGGGGGGAGTCAGCCCCAGCATTTT.

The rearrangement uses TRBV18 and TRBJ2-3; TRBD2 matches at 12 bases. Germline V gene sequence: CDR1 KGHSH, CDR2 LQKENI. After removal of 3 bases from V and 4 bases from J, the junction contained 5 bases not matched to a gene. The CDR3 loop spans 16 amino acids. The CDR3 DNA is TGTGCCAGCTCACCTCACCGACTAGCGGGAGCAGATACGCAGTATTTT. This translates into CASSPHRLAGADTQYF. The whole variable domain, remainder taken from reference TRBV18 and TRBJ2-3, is NAGVMQNPRHLVRRRGQEARLRCSPMKGHSHVYWYRQLPEEGLKFMVYLQKENIIDESGMPKERFSAEFPKEGPSILRIQQVVRGDSAAYFCASSPHRLAGADTQYFGPGTRLTVL.

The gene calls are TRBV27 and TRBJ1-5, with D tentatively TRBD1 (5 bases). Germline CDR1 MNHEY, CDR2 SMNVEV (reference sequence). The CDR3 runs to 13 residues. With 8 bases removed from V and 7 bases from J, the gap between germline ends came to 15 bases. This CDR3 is CASRTRAGQPQHF. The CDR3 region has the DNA TGTGCCAGCCGTACCAGGGCAGGACAGCCCCAGCATTTT.

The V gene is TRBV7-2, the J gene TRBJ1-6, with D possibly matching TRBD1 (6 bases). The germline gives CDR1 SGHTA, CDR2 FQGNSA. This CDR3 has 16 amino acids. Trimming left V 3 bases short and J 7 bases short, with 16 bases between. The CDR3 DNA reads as TGTGCCAGCAGCTTGTACGCGCGGGACACCAATTCACCCCTCCACTTT. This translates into CASSLYARDTNSPLHF.

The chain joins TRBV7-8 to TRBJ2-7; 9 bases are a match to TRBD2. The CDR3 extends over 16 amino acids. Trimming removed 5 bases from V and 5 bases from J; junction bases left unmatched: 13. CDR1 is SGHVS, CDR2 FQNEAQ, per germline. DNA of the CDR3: TGTGCCAGCAGCCTCCTAGCGGGATCCCTGAACGACGAGCAGTACTTC. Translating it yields CASSLLAGSLNDEQYF.

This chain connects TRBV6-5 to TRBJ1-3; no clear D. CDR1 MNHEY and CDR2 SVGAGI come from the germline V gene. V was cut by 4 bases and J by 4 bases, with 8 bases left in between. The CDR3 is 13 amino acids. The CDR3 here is CASSSRDGNTIYF. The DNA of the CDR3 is TGTGCCAGCAGTTCCCGCGACGGAAACACCATATATTTT.

This CDR3 is CASSLEQGWGTDTQYF. The CDR3 DNA sequence: TGCGCCAGCAGCTTGGAACAGGGATGGGGCACAGATACGCAGTATTTT. This chain uses TRBV5-1 with TRBJ2-3; D perhaps matches TRBD1 (6 bases). The CDR3 is 16 residues long. CDR1 is SGHRS, CDR2 YFSETQ, per germline. V lost 0 bases and J lost 1, with 12 bases in between.

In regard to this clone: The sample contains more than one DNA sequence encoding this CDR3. CDR3 sequence: CASSLAGTASYEQYF. The CDR3 coding sequence is TGCGCCAGCAGCTTGGCCGGGACAGCTTCCTACGAGCAGTACTTC. This chain links TRBV5-1 with TRBJ2-7, with 7 nucleotides matching TRBD1. Germline CDR1 is SGHRS and CDR2 is YFSETQ. The length of the CDR3 is 15 residues. The ends lost 0 bases at V and 1 base at J; junction bases unmatched: 4.

The CDR3 loop reads CASSESIGLNTEAFF. The CDR3 DNA follows: TGCGCCAGCAGTGAGTCAATAGGATTGAACACTGAAGCTTTCTTT. This chain uses TRBV10-1 with TRBJ1-1; the D is unclear. The CDR3 has 15 amino acids. The V end was cut by 0 bases, the J end by 0 bases, with 8 bases between. The germline V gene encodes CDR1 WNHNN and CDR2 SYGVQD (reference sequence).

For the CDR3, the DNA is TGTGCCAGCAGTGCCCGGTCGAGTGGGGATTCACCCCTCCACTTT. Protein: CASSARSSGDSPLHF. The chain combines TRBV2 with TRBJ1-6; D ambiguous. The CDR3 extends over 15 amino acids. V was clipped by 4 bases and J by 8 bases, with 15 bases between them. Looked up from germline, CDR1 is SNHLY and CDR2 is FYNNEI.

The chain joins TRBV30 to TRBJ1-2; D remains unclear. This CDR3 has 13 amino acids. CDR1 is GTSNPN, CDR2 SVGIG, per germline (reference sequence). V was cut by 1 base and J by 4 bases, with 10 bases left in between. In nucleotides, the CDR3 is TGTGCCTGGAGTGAAGGGCCGAGCTATGGCTACACCTTC. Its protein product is CAWSEGPSYGYTF.

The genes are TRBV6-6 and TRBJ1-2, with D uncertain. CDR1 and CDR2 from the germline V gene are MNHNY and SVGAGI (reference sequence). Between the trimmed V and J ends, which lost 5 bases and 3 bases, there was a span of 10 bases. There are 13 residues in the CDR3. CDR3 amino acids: CASSPGRHYGYTF. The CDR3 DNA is TGTGCCAGCAGTCCCGGCCGTCACTATGGCTACACCTTC.

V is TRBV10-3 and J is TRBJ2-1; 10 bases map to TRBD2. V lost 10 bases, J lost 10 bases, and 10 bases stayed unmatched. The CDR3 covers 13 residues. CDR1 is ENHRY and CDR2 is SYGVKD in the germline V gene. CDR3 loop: CATSGSGVGEQFF. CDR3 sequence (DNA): TGTGCCACTAGCGGGAGTGGTGTAGGAGAGCAGTTCTTC.

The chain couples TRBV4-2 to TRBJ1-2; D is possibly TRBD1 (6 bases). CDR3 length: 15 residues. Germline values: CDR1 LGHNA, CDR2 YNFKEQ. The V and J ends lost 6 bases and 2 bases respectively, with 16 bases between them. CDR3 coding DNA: TGTGCCAGCAGTCGCCTTGGGGGGGCGAACTATGGCTACACCTTC. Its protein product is CASSRLGGANYGYTF.

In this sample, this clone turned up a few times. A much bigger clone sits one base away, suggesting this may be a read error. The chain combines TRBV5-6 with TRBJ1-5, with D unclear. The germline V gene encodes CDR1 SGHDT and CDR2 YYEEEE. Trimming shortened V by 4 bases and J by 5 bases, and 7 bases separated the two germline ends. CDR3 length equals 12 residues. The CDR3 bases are TGTGCCAGCAGCGACGGGTATCAGCCCCAGCATTTT. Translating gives CASSDGYQPQHF.

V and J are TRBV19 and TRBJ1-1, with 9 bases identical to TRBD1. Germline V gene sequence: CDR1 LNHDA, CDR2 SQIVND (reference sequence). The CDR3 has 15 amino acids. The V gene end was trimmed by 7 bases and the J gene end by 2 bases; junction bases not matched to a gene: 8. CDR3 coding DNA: TGTGCCAGTAACAAACAGGGGGCGATAAACACTGAAGCTTTCTTT. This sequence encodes CASNKQGAINTEAFF.